This is a list of T cell receptor beta chains from one sample in a study of cytomegalovirus exposure and HLA in healthy donors. Produced via immunoSEQ multiplex PCR; TCRdb's table is partial and in-frame only. The data show 150,000 to 200,000 clones, with about 89% seen just once and over 2.5% held by the top ten. The specimen was PBMCs. The receptor set was obtained from a young woman in good health and CMV-seropositive. CDR3s include the opening cysteine and the closing phenylalanine or tryptophan. D genes are given only for firm matches. Not every row has a clone size; where given, it reads once, few, many or a size class.

d_call,clone_size,j_call,v_call,cdr3_aa,cdr3_nt
TRBD2,NA,TRBJ2-4,TRBV2,CASSALQTSGSAKNIQYF,TGTGCCAGCAGCGCTCTCCAGACTAGCGGGAGTGCCAAAAACATTCAGTACTTC
NA,NA,TRBJ1-1,TRBV9,CASSSDAWRENTEAFF,TGTGCCAGCAGCTCCGACGCATGGAGAGAGAACACTGAAGCTTTCTTT
TRBD2,NA,TRBJ2-7,TRBV10-3,CAIRTSGRGYEQYF,TGTGCCATCAGAACTAGCGGGAGAGGTTACGAGCAGTACTTC
NA,NA,TRBJ2-7,TRBV10-1,CASSEGGEQYF,TGCGCCAGCAGTGAAGGGGGCGAGCAGTACTTC
NA,NA,TRBJ1-1,TRBV5-5,CASSFRGVVTEAFF,TGTGCCAGCAGCTTTCGGGGGGTCGTCACTGAAGCTTTCTTT
NA,NA,TRBJ2-3,TRBV19,CASSFRGATDTQYF,TGTGCCAGTAGCTTCCGGGGGGCCACAGATACGCAGTATTTT
NA,NA,TRBJ1-3,TRBV18,CASSRGSGNTIYF,TGTGCCAGCTCACGGGGCTCAGGAAACACCATATATTTT
NA,NA,TRBJ1-2,TRBV28,CASSLGGLVGGYTF,TGTGCCAGCAGTTTAGGGGGCTTGGTGGGAGGCTACACCTTC
NA,NA,TRBJ2-2,TRBV7-2,CASRGGAGELFF,TGTGCCAGCCGTGGCGGAGCCGGGGAGCTGTTTTTT
NA,NA,TRBJ2-7,TRBV18,CASSALGGTGVGSYEQYF,TGTGCCAGCTCAGCACTGGGGGGGACAGGCGTGGGCTCCTACGAGCAGTACTTC
NA,NA,TRBJ1-5,TRBV10-1,CASSERYQPQHF,TGCGCCAGCAGTGAGCGGTATCAGCCCCAGCATTTT
TRBD1,NA,TRBJ2-2,TRBV6-6,CASSFMTGGVGELFF,TGTGCCAGCAGTTTCATGACAGGGGGGGTCGGGGAGCTGTTTTTT
NA,NA,TRBJ1-2,TRBV5-6,CASSSLTSTNTF,TGTGCCAGCAGCTCCCTTACAAGTACCAACACCTTC
NA,NA,TRBJ1-3,TRBV29-1,CSVDQGNTIYF,TGCAGCGTTGACCAGGGAAACACCATATATTTT
NA,NA,TRBJ2-3,TRBV2,CASRGGEGTADTQYF,TGTGCCAGCAGGGGGGGTGAGGGGACGGCAGATACGCAGTATTTT
NA,NA,TRBJ2-1,TRBV11-3,CASSFTRTVCYNEQFF,TGTGCCAGCAGCTTCACACGGACAGTATGCTACAATGAGCAGTTCTTC
NA,NA,TRBJ2-1,TRBV10-3,CAISESIEQFF,TGTGCCATCAGTGAGTCTATTGAGCAGTTCTTC
TRBD2,NA,TRBJ2-5,TRBV6-5,CASRSLAGAPGAQYF,TGTGCCAGCAGGTCCCTAGCGGGGGCCCCCGGGGCCCAGTACTTC
NA,NA,TRBJ2-3,TRBV4-1,CASSQEAASSASTDTQYF,TGCGCCAGCAGCCAAGAGGCGGCGTCTAGCGCGAGCACAGATACGCAGTATTTT
TRBD2,once,TRBJ2-3,TRBV7-2,CASSTKPQGSGGPDTQYF,TGTGCCAGCAGCACGAAGCCCCAAGGTAGCGGGGGGCCAGATACGCAGTATTTT
TRBD1,NA,TRBJ2-3,TRBV18,CASSPLILPQGAGDTQYF,TGTGCCAGCTCACCACTAATACTACCGCAGGGGGCTGGAGATACGCAGTATTTT
NA,NA,TRBJ2-3,TRBV9,CASSAYSGSTDTQYF,TGTGCCAGCAGCGCGTATAGCGGTAGCACAGATACGCAGTATTTT
NA,NA,TRBJ2-1,TRBV21-1,CASSPKLAGGLSSYNEQFF,TGTGCCAGCAGCCCTAAACTAGCGGGAGGGCTTAGCTCCTACAATGAGCAGTTCTTC
TRBD2,NA,TRBJ2-3,TRBV27,CASKLLAGPDTQYF,TGTGCCAGCAAATTGCTAGCGGGACCAGATACGCAGTATTTT
TRBD1,NA,TRBJ1-2,TRBV18,CASSPNRDRGGYTF,TGTGCCAGCTCACCCAACCGGGACAGGGGTGGCTACACCTTC
NA,NA,TRBJ1-2,TRBV2,CASRETATYGYTF,TGTGCCAGCAGGGAGACAGCAACCTATGGCTACACCTTC
NA,NA,TRBJ2-7,TRBV7-9,CASSPRGEYEQYF,TGTGCCAGCAGCCCCCGGGGAGAGTACGAGCAGTACTTC
TRBD1,NA,TRBJ1-2,TRBV27,CASSPEDRGEGYTF,TGTGCCAGCAGCCCCGAAGACAGGGGAGAAGGCTACACCTTC
NA,NA,TRBJ1-2,TRBV19,CASTRNPKGTNYGYTF,TGTGCCAGTACCCGAAACCCTAAGGGGACTAACTATGGCTACACCTTC
NA,NA,TRBJ2-1,TRBV7-9,CASSFSNEQFF,TGTGCCAGCAGCTTTAGCAATGAGCAGTTCTTC
NA,NA,TRBJ1-6,TRBV19,CASEQGGRSPLHF,TGTGCCAGTGAACAGGGCGGAAGGTCACCCCTCCACTTT
TRBD1,NA,TRBJ1-1,TRBV28,CASSHRQGGTEAFF,TGTGCCAGCAGTCACCGACAGGGGGGCACTGAAGCTTTCTTT
TRBD1,NA,TRBJ1-1,TRBV5-1,CASSFQTGGVTEAFF,TGCGCCAGCAGCTTCCAGACAGGGGGTGTAACTGAAGCTTTCTTT
NA,NA,TRBJ2-7,TRBV4-2,CASSQAPAGYQYF,TGTGCCAGCAGCCAAGCACCCGCGGGGTATCAGTACTTC
NA,NA,TRBJ2-1,TRBV4-1,CASSQDGGRGTLSSYNEQFF,TGCGCCAGCAGCCAAGATGGAGGGCGCGGAACCCTCAGCTCCTACAATGAGCAGTTCTTC
TRBD2,NA,TRBJ2-7,TRBV7-8,CASSRRGGGTSGSEQYF,TGTGCCAGCAGTCGGAGGGGGGGAGGGACTAGCGGGAGCGAGCAGTACTTC
NA,NA,TRBJ2-7,TRBV5-4,CASSLDSPYEQYF,TGTGCCAGCAGCTTGGACAGCCCCTACGAGCAGTACTTC
TRBD1,NA,TRBJ1-2,TRBV4-1,CASRSPGTAHGSYGYTF,TGCGCCAGCCGATCCCCCGGGACAGCCCACGGAAGCTATGGCTACACCTTC
TRBD1,few,TRBJ1-6,TRBV5-1,CASRPGTGGSPLHF,TGCGCCAGCAGACCCGGGACAGGAGGTTCACCCCTCCACTTT
NA,NA,TRBJ1-1,TRBV25-1,CASSPLGRGDTEAFF,TGTGCCAGCAGCCCCTTAGGGAGGGGGGACACTGAAGCTTTCTTT
TRBD2,NA,TRBJ2-3,TRBV27,CASSFRTSGTDTQYF,TGTGCCAGCAGTTTTCGGACTAGCGGGACAGATACGCAGTATTTT
TRBD1,NA,TRBJ2-1,TRBV28,CASSSPDRRNEQFF,TGTGCCAGCAGTTCACCGGACAGGCGTAATGAGCAGTTCTTC